The 16 T cell receptor beta chains listed next were all sequenced from one sample in a study of fetal regulatory T cell absence and autoimmunity. Produced via immunoSEQ multiplex PCR; TCRdb's table is partial and in-frame only. The sample records around 100,000 clones, about 78% being singletons. The sample was pancreas tissue. The receptors originated from a male donor with IPEX syndrome.

This chain connects TRBV29-1 to TRBJ1-1; D not certain. Germline loops: CDR1 SQVTM, CDR2 ANQGSEA. The CDR3 extends over 13 amino acids. The germline V and J ends were trimmed by 3 bases and 1 base, with 9 bases remaining between them. The CDR3 region is CSVEGSENTEAFF. The CDR3 region has the DNA TGCAGCGTTGAGGGATCAGAGAACACTGAAGCTTTCTTT. Supplemented by reference TRBV29-1 and TRBJ1-1, the full variable domain reads SAVISQKPSRDICQRGTSLTIQCQVDSQVTMMFWYRQQPGQSLTLIATANQGSEATYESGFVIDKFPISRPNLTFSTLTVSNMSPEDSSIYLCSVEGSENTEAFFGQGTRLTVV.

As DNA, the CDR3 is TGTGCCAGTAGTAGGGTCAGCAACTATGGCTACACCTTC. This codes for CASSRVSNYGYTF. The gene calls are TRBV19 and TRBJ1-2, with D unresolved. The germline CDR1 and CDR2 sequences are LNHDA and SQIVND (reference sequence). Trimming took off 4 bases at V and 2 bases at J, with 8 bases between the two ends. The CDR3 totals 13 residues.

V and J are TRBV6-1 and TRBJ1-5; 9 bases fit TRBD1. J was trimmed by 1 base and V by 6 bases; bases with no gene match: 4. The CDR3 has 15 amino acids. Germline CDR1 MNHNS, CDR2 SASEGT. The CDR3 sequence: CASRSGTGSNQPQHF. The CDR3 DNA reads TGTGCCAGCAGGTCCGGGACAGGGAGCAATCAGCCCCAGCATTTT.

The chain uses TRBV6-5 and TRBJ2-5; D perhaps matches TRBD2 (6 bases). V shed 2 bases and J shed 5 bases, with 15 bases lying between them. The germline gives CDR1 MNHEY, CDR2 SVGAGI. CDR3 length: 15 amino acids. Here the CDR3 DNA reads TGTGCCAGCAGTTACGGATGGGACTCCCGGGAGACCCAGTACTTC. Translation gives CASSYGWDSRETQYF.

This clone was counted between two and nine times. This sequence joins TRBV14 and TRBJ2-5; D remains unclear. Germline V lookup: CDR1 SGHDN, CDR2 FVKESK. V shed 4 bases and J shed 2 bases, with 11 bases lying between them. The CDR3 sequence is 14 residues long. CDR3 sequence: CASSLLGSQETQYF. CDR3 bases: TGTGCCAGCAGCCTGTTAGGCTCTCAAGAGACCCAGTACTTC.

The chain uses TRBV9 and TRBJ2-5; D is unresolved. The CDR3 loop spans 14 amino acids. V gave up 0 bases and J gave up 0 bases, with 6 bases separating them. CDR1 SGDLS and CDR2 YYNGEE come from the germline V gene. The CDR3 region has the DNA TGTGCCAGCAGCGTAGGACTGTACCAAGAGACCCAGTACTTC. Encoded protein: CASSVGLYQETQYF.

V gene TRBV9 combines with J gene TRBJ2-2, with D perhaps being TRBD1 or TRBD2 (6 bases each). This CDR3 region has 15 residues. The V gene lost 3 bases and the J gene lost 6 bases, with 15 bases spanning the gap. CDR1 is SGDLS and CDR2 is YYNGEE in the germline V gene. The CDR3 sequence: CASSADLGGPGELFF. The CDR3 DNA sequence: TGTGCCAGCAGCGCGGACCTGGGGGGCCCCGGGGAGCTGTTTTTT.

This clone showed up just once. Here the CDR3 DNA reads TGTGCCAGCAGCAAACCGGGACTTAACACAGATACGCAGTATTTT. Translation gives CASSKPGLNTDTQYF. The chain employs TRBV21-1 and TRBJ2-3; the DNA was not compared with TRBD2, the D call given in the table. TRBV21-1 is a pseudogene. CDR3 length: 15 amino acids.

This sequence joins TRBV27 and TRBJ2-6, with D unclear. The germline gives CDR1 MNHEY, CDR2 SMNVEV (reference sequence). The ends were cut back, 0 bases at V and 2 bases at J, with 5 bases in the middle. There are 15 residues in the CDR3. CDR3 in amino acids: CASSLSVPGANVLTF. CDR3 coding DNA: TGTGCCAGCAGTTTATCGGTCCCTGGGGCCAACGTCCTGACTTTC.

This sequence joins TRBV6-6 and TRBJ2-2; D remains unclear. The CDR3 sequence is 14 residues long. V lost 0 bases to trimming and J lost 5 bases, with 7 bases between them. Germline V gene data show CDR1 as MNHNY and CDR2 as SVGAGI (reference sequence). DNA for the CDR3: TGTGCCAGCAGTTACTCGGTAGTAACCGGGGAGCTGTTTTTT. This codes for CASSYSVVTGELFF.

This rearrangement joins TRBV6-1 to TRBJ1-3; maybe TRBD1 (6 bases). This CDR3 spans 15 amino acids. Per the germline V gene, CDR1 is MNHNS and CDR2 is SASEGT. Trimming took 3 bases from V and 7 from J, leaving 16 bases between them. In DNA, the CDR3 is TGTGCCAGCAGTGATTTGGCGGGGGCGCAGAACACCATATATTTT. Protein product: CASSDLAGAQNTIYF.

The chain is built from TRBV2 and TRBJ1-6; D uncertain. Germline loops: CDR1 SNHLY, CDR2 FYNNEI. The CDR3 loop spans 19 amino acids. V was pared by 3 bases and J by 0 bases, with 18 bases between. The CDR3 is CASSEHSDYSLSYNSPLHF. CDR3 coding DNA: TGTGCCAGCAGTGAGCACAGTGATTATAGCCTCTCCTATAATTCACCCCTCCACTTT.

The rearrangement joins TRBV4-1 to TRBJ2-7, with TRBD1 matching 8 bases. CDR3 length: 14 residues. Germline V gene lookup returns CDR1 MGHRA and CDR2 YSYEKL. Trimming took 3 bases from V and 3 from J; bases not matched to a gene: 4. CDR3 coding DNA: TGCGCCAGCAGCCACATTGGACAGGGCTACGAGCAGTACTTC. The encoded protein is CASSHIGQGYEQYF.

This clone was recorded a few times. This CDR3 reads CASSKDSGSSYEQYF. The CDR3 DNA reads TGTGCCAGCAGCAAAGATAGCGGGAGCTCCTACGAGCAGTACTTC. The V and J genes are TRBV21-1 and TRBJ2-7; whether TRBD2, the table's D call, matches the DNA was not checked. TRBV21-1 is given as a pseudogene. There are 15 residues in the CDR3.

This sequence joins TRBV18 and TRBJ1-4; D call uncertain. Deletions cut 5 bases from V and 3 bases from J, with 22 bases between. This CDR3 spans 18 amino acids. The germline V gene has CDR1 KGHSH and CDR2 LQKENI. In nucleotides, the CDR3 is TGTGCCAGCTCAAACAATAGGAGCAGCGGCTTGGCTAATGAAAAACTGTTTTTT. Residues: CASSNNRSSGLANEKLFF.

The V gene is TRBV6-5, the J gene TRBJ1-1; D ambiguous. Germline V CDR1 and CDR2: MNHEY, SVGAGI. V lost 5 bases and J 4 bases, leaving 14 bases between the germline ends. The CDR3 sequence is 14 residues long. The CDR3 DNA sequence: TGTGCCAGCAGTCCTTTCGGAATGGCCACTGAAGCTTTCTTT. The encoded protein is CASSPFGMATEAFF.